This entry describes one T cell receptor (beta chain). Trimming took off 2 bases at V and 9 bases at J, with 14 bases between the two ends. The CDR3 contains 14 residues. CDR1 and CDR2 (germline): MNHEY, SVGAGI. This entry belongs to a study of blood T cell repertoires in COVID-19. Overall study: Italy, Spain and the United States were the sources of the convalescent and acute COVID-19 samples. T cells, B-cell-depleted T cells, or PBMCs provided the cDNA or gDNA that served as material.

Per the authors' pipeline: It was from reference gene primer amplification that nucleated cell counts were estimated. The method was immunoSEQ multiplex PCR; TCRdb's version includes in-frame clones alone and lacks a portion of them. For V, J and clone size, that table is used; D and trimming come from the DNA. Altogether 120,000 to 150,000 clones are present, 88% being singletons, with the ten largest covering about 2.5%. Source material: peripheral blood. The clonotype originates from a human donor in a cohort sampled during active COVID-19. The rearrangement uses TRBV6-5 and TRBJ2-1; weak D call: TRBD2 (5 bases). The DNA for the CDR3 is TGTGCCAGCAGTTACCGTCTGGTAGGAGGTGAGCAGTTCTTC. This gives the protein CASSYRLVGGEQFF.